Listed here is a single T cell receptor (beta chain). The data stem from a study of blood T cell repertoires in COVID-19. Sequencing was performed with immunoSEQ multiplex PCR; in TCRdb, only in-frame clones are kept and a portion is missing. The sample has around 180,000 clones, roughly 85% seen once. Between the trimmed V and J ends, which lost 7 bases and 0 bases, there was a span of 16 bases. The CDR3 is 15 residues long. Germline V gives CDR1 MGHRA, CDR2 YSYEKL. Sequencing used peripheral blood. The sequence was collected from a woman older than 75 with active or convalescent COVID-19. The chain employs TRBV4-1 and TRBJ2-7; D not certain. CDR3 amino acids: CASKKGMQASYEQYF. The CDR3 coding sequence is TGCGCCAGCAAGAAAGGTATGCAGGCCTCCTACGAGCAGTACTTC.